This T cell receptor beta chain emerged from a study of T cells expressing NK-cell markers. Worth noting for this clonotype: No antigen is known for it.

With UMIs, 5'RACE template switching was used to make TCR beta cDNA. From its re-call of the 5' RACE reads, TCRdb lists each CDR3 protein once, without DNA. The table for this sample gives around 180,000 distinct CDR3 sequences. Germline V gene sequence: CDR1 DFQATT, CDR2 SNEGSKA (reference sequence). This CDR3 region has 13 residues. Study findings and constraints: The CD3+CD56-NKG2C+ fraction was also led by these clonotypes in a handful of donors. Whether expanded NKG2C+ T cell clones were HCMV specific stayed uncertain.

This clonotype was obtained from a man aged 18-75 years in good health. This chain joins TRBV20-1 and TRBJ2-1; lacking DNA, the TRBD1 call made by TCRdb goes unchecked. What was sequenced was blood T cells: a sorted CD56 or NKG2C T cell subset, CD4+ or CD8+ T cells, or bulk PBMC T cells (not recorded which). This CDR3 is CSARGWGGGEQFF.